Included here is one T cell receptor beta chain sequence, with context. The CDR3 has 14 amino acids. J gave up 2 bases and V 5 bases, and 6 bases lay outside the gene matches. In germline, CDR1 is MDHEN, CDR2 SYDVKM. Authors' processing steps: Estimation of nucleated cell counts relied on the amplification of reference gene primers. Some clones are missing from TCRdb's copy, which holds only in-frame ones; the method was immunoSEQ multiplex PCR. The V and J calls and clone size were taken over from that table, and D and trimming were inferred from the DNA. The repertoire has roughly 140,000 clones, 60% to 85% of them found once; the top ten carry about 1.9%. The record originates from a study of blood T cell repertoires in COVID-19. Overall study: Both acute and convalescent COVID-19 samples were obtained from the United States, Italy and Spain. From T cells, B-cell-depleted T cells, or PBMCs came the material, which was cDNA or gDNA.

The chain employs TRBV28 and TRBJ2-7, with TRBD1 matching over 7 bases. The sequencing input was peripheral blood. The origin of this receptor is a woman aged 60-75 years with acute or convalescent COVID-19. Here the CDR3 reads CASSIQGTTYEQYF. CDR3 in DNA: TGTGCCAGCAGTATACAGGGGACAACCTACGAGCAGTACTTC.